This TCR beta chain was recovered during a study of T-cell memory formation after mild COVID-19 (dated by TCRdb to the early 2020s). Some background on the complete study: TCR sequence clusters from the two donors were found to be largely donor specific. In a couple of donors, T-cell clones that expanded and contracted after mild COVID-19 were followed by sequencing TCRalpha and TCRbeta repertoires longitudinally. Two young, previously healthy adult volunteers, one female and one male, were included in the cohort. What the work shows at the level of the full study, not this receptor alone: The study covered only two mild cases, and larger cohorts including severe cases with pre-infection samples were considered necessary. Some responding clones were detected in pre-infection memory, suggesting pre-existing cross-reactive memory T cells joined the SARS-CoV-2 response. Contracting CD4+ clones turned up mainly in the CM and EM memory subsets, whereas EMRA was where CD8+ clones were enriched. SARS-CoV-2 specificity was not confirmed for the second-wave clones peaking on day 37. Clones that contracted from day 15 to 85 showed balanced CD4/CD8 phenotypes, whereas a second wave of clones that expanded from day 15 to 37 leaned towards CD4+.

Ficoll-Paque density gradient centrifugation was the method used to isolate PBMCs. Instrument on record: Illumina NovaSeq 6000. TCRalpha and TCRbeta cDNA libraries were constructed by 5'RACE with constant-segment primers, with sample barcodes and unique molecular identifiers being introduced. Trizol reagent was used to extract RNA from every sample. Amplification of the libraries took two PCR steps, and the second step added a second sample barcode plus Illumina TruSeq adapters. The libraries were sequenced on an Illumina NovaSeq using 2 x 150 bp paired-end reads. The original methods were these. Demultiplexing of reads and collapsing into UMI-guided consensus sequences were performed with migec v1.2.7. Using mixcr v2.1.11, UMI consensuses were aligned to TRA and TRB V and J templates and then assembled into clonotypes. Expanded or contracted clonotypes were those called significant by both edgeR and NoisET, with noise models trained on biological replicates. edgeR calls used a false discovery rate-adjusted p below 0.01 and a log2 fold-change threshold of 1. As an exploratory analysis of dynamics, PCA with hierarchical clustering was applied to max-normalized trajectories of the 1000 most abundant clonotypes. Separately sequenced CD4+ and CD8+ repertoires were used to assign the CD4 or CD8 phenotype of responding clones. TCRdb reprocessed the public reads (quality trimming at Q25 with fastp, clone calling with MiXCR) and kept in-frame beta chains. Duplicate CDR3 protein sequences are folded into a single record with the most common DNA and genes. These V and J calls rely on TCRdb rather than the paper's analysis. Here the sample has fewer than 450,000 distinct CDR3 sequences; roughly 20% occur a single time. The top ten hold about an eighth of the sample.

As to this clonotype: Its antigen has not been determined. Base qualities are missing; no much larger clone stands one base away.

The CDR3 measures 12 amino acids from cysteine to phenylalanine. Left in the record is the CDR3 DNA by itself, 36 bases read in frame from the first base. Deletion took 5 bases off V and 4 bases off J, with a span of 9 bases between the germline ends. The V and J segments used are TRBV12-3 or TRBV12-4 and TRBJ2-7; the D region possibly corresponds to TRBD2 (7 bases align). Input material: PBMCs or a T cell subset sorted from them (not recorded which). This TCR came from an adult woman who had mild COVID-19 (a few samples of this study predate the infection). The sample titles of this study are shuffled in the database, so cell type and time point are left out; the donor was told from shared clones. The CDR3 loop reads CASSRGGYEQYF. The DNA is TGTGCCAGCAGTAGGGGGGGGTACGAGCAGTACTTC.